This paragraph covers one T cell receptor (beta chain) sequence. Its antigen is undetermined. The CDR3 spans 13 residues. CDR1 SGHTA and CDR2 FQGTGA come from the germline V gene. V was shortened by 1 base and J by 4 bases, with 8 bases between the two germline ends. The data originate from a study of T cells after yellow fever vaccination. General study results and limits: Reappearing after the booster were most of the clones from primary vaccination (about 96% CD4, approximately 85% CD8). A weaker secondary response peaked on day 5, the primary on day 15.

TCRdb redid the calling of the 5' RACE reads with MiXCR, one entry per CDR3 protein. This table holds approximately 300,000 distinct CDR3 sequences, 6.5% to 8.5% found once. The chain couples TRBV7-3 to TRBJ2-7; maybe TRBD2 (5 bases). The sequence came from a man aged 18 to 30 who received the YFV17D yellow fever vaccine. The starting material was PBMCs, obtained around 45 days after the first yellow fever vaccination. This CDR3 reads CASSLSSDYEQYF. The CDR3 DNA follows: TGTGCCAGCAGCTTAAGTAGCGATTACGAGCAGTACTTC.